The source of this T cell receptor beta chain is a study of blood T cell repertoires in COVID-19 (dated by TCRdb to 2018 to 2021). Study-wide context: Samples from collaborators originated in the United States, Italy and Spain and spanned both the acute and convalescent phases of COVID-19. The prospective study material was composed of cDNA or gDNA derived from T cells, B-cell-depleted T cells, or PBMCs. Subjects who had been exposed to COVID-19, were actively infected with it, or had recovered from it provided the deeply sampled blood TCRbeta repertoires that made up the dataset. A freely available public database, intended as a resource for researchers studying the immune response to SARS-CoV-2, is where the repertoires were released. Samples were obtained from the ongoing ImmuneRACE study (first 160 participants) and from some 1,200 subjects provided by 6 global collaborators. The sample metadata nearly always contained a de-identified subject ID, COVID-19 status, age in years and sex. Where HLA class I and class II types were available, the types were taken from metadata supplied by the sample provider, not from assay-based typing.

TCRbeta CDR3 regions were amplified from genomic DNA by means of the immunoSEQ Assay, a bias-controlled multiplex PCR. The original methods were these. The number of nucleated cells in each sample was estimated from the amplification of reference gene primers within the assay. Sequence reads were collapsed and filtered to measure the absolute abundance of every unique TCRbeta CDR3 rearrangement. For each sample, productive Simpson clonality was calculated by taking the square root of Simpson's diversity index across productive rearrangements. TCRdb holds this immuneACCESS table with in-frame rearrangements only. Some clones are missing; in checked studies, unresolved V genes explain under half, and the rest has no known cause. V, J and clone size are taken as reported in that table, and D and trimming were inferred from the DNA itself. The sample table records about 250,000 clones; nearly 90% of these occur just once. The ten biggest clones cover 4% of the sample.

Between the V and J ends, shortened by 0 bases and 0 bases respectively, the junction contains 18 bases. From its cysteine to its phenylalanine, the CDR3 spans 19 amino acids. Left in the record is the CDR3 DNA by itself, 57 bases read in frame from the first base. CDR1 and CDR2 were assigned from the germline V gene as WSHSY and SAAADI. Here is what the overall study found, with its caveats: Clinical and demographic metadata were provided uncurated, with the amount varying by source and participant.

In the prospective study, participants were about 18 to 90 years old, resided in 25 or so geographic areas of the United States, and were enrolled through a virtual design. In the prospective study, cohorts were assigned on the basis of participant-reported clinical history obtained from a screening survey and a study questionnaire. Mobile phlebotomists in the prospective study collected whole blood, serum and a nasopharyngeal or oropharyngeal swab from every participant. Participants in the prospective study had the option to provide additional blood draws and questionnaires over a roughly 2-month period. Blood samples from the prospective study were shipped frozen or at room temperature prior to DNA extraction. As to this clone: Its antigen has not been determined. Nothing much larger sits one base from this clone, and base qualities are not available.

The rearrangement joined TRBV10-2 to TRBJ2-1; the D gene is possibly TRBD2, with 6 bases matching. This receptor was identified in a woman aged 25 to 39 with acute COVID-19. The sample was PBMCs or T cells enriched from blood (not recorded which). The nucleotide sequence is given as TGCGCCAGCAGTGAGTCCGGAATTGGGAGGACTACCTCCTACAATGAGCAGTTCTTC. The encoded protein is CASSESGIGRTTSYNEQFF.